This T cell receptor beta chain was obtained from a study of cytomegalovirus exposure and HLA in healthy donors (dated by TCRdb to between 2016 and 2019). Study-level background: According to an earlier analysis of 450 to 650 of the donors, about 179 million T cells yielded 120 million or so unique TCR beta sequences and 250 to 350 Gb of sequence data. Roughly 5 DR-DQ haplotypes were handled as single units for association and clustering because linkage in the cohort was strong. All discovery cohort repertoires had been generated using a single sequencing platform. Alongside the repertoire data, information on donor age, sex, ethnicity and CMV serostatus was compiled. To predict cytomegalovirus infection status, the study brought together high-throughput TCR immunosequencing, statistical association of individual TCRs with disease status, and machine learning. An earlier analysis of some 500 of the donors applied high-throughput TCR beta sequencing to assess whether each TCR beta V gene segment acted as functional or pseudogenic. The study was designed to test whether signatures of past pathogen exposure could be identified by cataloging public T cell receptors. A later genetic analysis used genome-wide SNP genotypes for about three fifths of the roughly 700 donors, treating that subset as a discovery cohort. Along with the roughly 610-subject first cohort, a separate validation cohort of about 110 different subjects was used. On average, approximately 250,000 unique TCR beta nucleotide sequences were sequenced per donor among a few hundred genotyped donors of the cohort, with approximately 18% of those sequences being non-productive. The later analysis used no new phenotypic data to find candidate immune exposures, relying instead on TCR beta sequences and their occurrence across donors. An early release covering roughly 600 HLA-typed donors comprised approximately 290 gigabases of sequencing data and around 80 million unique TCR sequences. Typing coverage varied by locus: roughly 629-640 donors for A, B, C, DRB1 and DQB1; 522 for DQA1; over 600 for DPA1; 450 to 480 for DPB1. The genetic ancestry cluster associated with self-reported Caucasian donors included around four fifths of the roughly 400 genotyped donors. The study profiled the T cell repertoires of 500 to 800 subjects by immunosequencing and related them to cytomegalovirus serostatus. To study patterns of TCR occurrence, a later analysis re-analyzed previously published TCR beta repertoires from under 750 donors and added high-resolution HLA genotyping. Both class I and class II loci were covered by HLA typing, at four-digit resolution.

The cohort consisted of 666 healthy bone marrow donors. At the time of sampling, every cohort member was nominally healthy, though immune exposures that went unrecorded were likely present. The donor was CMV seropositive and was included in the group of about 290 seropositive cohort members. A peripheral blood sample was provided by each donor, and peripheral blood mononuclear cells were used for TCR beta sequencing. Genomic DNA was extracted from the blood cell samples with the Qiagen DNeasy Blood Extraction Kit. The library was obtained by the immunoSEQ multiplex PCR assay. A mixture of 60 forward primers for TCR Vbeta segments and 13 reverse primers for TCR Jbeta segments was used in the multiplex PCR. The CDR3 region of rearranged TCR beta genes was amplified from genomic DNA with a multiplex PCR assay. The amplified TCR beta libraries were sequenced on the Illumina HiSeq System as 87-base-pair reads. Per the authors' processing: In a later analysis, 77 million or so unique TCR beta chains were counted across the 650 to 750 repertoires, and roughly 9.9 million of these chains were shared by at least two donors. A nearest-neighbor algorithm error-corrected the raw reads and collapsed the reads into unique sequences, merging closely related sequences to remove PCR and sequencing errors. To assign V, D and J gene segments, CDR3 sequences were aligned to IMGT reference sequences. For a sequence to be retained, at least a six-nucleotide match to both a V gene segment and a J gene segment was required. A rearrangement counted as productive if the CDR3 had no stop codons and remained in frame with V and J, and every other rearrangement counted as non-productive. CDR3 was defined by IMGT convention, running from the second conserved V-encoded cysteine to the conserved J-encoded phenylalanine. The earlier analysis of 550 to 650 of the donors excluded any sequence lacking an unambiguous match to a single V gene segment. In an earlier analysis of approximately 610 of the donors, V segments were called functional above 56.7% productive rearrangements and were called segregating when the between-donor standard deviation exceeded 5%. A statistical classification framework was built to diagnose cytomegalovirus status from the catalog of TCR beta chain sequences. V and J gene assignment, in a later analysis, came from comparing TCR nucleotide sequences with IMGT/GENE-DB human TR gene sequences. Using the TCRdist pipeline, a later analysis assigned CDR3 sequences along with most-parsimonious VDJ recombination scenarios. In a later analysis, every TCR beta chain was defined by the combination of its CDR3 amino acid sequence and its V-gene family, and reads without a unique V-gene family were dropped. As a way to deal with suspected cross-contamination and a sequencing artifact, a later analysis dropped hundreds of nucleotide sequences that were highly shared and had low generation probability. For each public chain, a later analysis derived a clonal expansion index from normalized ranks of inferred template counts within each repertoire. A later analysis computed generation probabilities with a VDJ recombination model fitted to out-of-frame rearrangements, and checked the results against IGoR. In a later analysis, hypergeometric tests were used to score TCR-TCR, TCR-HLA and TCR-CMV co-occurrence, with a repertoire-size bias correction applied to TCR pairs. In a later analysis, false discovery rates were estimated by permuting HLA or CMV assignments 20 times. In a later analysis, co-occurring TCRs were grouped using DBSCAN, with TCRdist sequence similarity added in when clustering inside HLA-allele-positive subsets. Co-occurrence clustering excluded repertoires with fewer than 30,000 or more than 120,000 public chains, plus five with anomalous nucleotide sharing. TCRdb stores this immuneACCESS table with in-frame sequences only. Part of the clones is absent; in the studies checked, under half of the shortfall reflects unresolved V genes, and no reason is known for the rest. D and trimming were read from the DNA, whereas the V and J calls and clone size are those reported in that table. Across this sample there are under 140,000 clones, with 76% seen only once. Of the sample, 10% to 15% falls within the top ten clones.

V was cut back by 1 base and J by 3 bases, leaving a gap of 10 bases between them. CDR3 length: 14 amino acids, cysteine to phenylalanine. The retained sequence is limited to the CDR3, 42 bases, with the frame set at the first base. From the germline V gene (reference sequence), CDR1 is SEHNR and CDR2 is FQNEAQ. Broad study findings and their caveats: Assigning TCR associations to individual alleles was difficult when HLA alleles, especially DR and DQ, strongly co-occurred. Because HLA typing was unavailable for some donors at each locus, only the typed subset was used in association tests. Broadly in line with IMGT annotations, most TCR beta V segments showed up in productive rearrangements about 87% or about 30% of the time in an earlier analysis of 450 to 750 of the donors. The 87-base-pair reads could not distinguish some IMGT-functional V segments, including TRBV6-2 and TRBV6-3, so those segments were excluded. In a later genetic analysis, fewer N-insertions in productive TCRs were reported among donors in an Asian-associated ancestry cluster than the approximately 710-donor mean. Most TCR sequences were observed very rarely across donors, whereas some public TCRs were present in many individuals. An association between a missense DCLRE1C variant and V-gene and J-gene trimming of TCR beta chains was found in a later genetic analysis and replicated in an independent cohort. Correlated functional status among segregating V segments might be attributable to linkage disequilibrium, but an unknown experimental factor could not be ruled out. The authors suggested that the approach could potentially be extended to other disease states and immunological phenotypes. At a false discovery rate of 0.05, a later analysis linked 16,000 or so TCR beta sequences to specific HLA alleles. CMV serostatus was the only immune exposure information available for the cohort. A few of the identified cytomegalovirus-associated TCR beta chains were confirmed in vitro to be specific for cytomegalovirus antigens. The study listed 150 to 200 TCR beta chains as associated with cytomegalovirus. Cytomegalovirus status was reported to be diagnosed by the classifier with high specificity and sensitivity in both the original and validation cohorts. Because counts were too low, about 18 rarely observed V segments, including chromosome 9 orphons, were excluded from the earlier analysis of a few hundred of the donors. The presence/absence analyses assumed that sequencing depth was roughly uniform across donors, and that assumption may not be true. A cluster of highly shared sequence variants was judged likely to be a technical artifact of the sequencing pipeline. In a later analysis, HLA-associated TCR beta chains showed more clonal expansion and lower generation probabilities than non-associated chains that were equally common. A further reported finding was that TCR beta sequences accurately predicted the HLA-A and HLA-B alleles for most subjects in the first cohort. According to a later analysis, parvovirus B19, influenza, CMV and Epstein-Barr virus appeared linked to several top co-occurrence clusters. This cohort had only TCR beta chains sequenced, and the lack of alpha or paired-chain data limited which features could be detected. Most CMV-associated TCR beta chains appeared to be HLA-restricted in a later analysis, and the HLA associations seemed to be driven largely by CMV exposure. According to a later analysis, TCR association rates differed among HLA loci, with DRB1 alleles showing the most associated TCRs and HLA-C alleles showing the fewest.

Comment on this clone: The clone's antigen remains unknown. Base qualities are not at hand, and no much larger clone is one base apart.

This clonotype originated in a man aged 30-40 years in good health and CMV-seropositive. The chain is made from TRBV7-9 and TRBJ2-7; TRBD1 is a weak D gene call, 6 bases matching. Sequencing was performed on PBMCs. CDR3 region: CASSLGTGNYEQYF. The sequence in DNA is TGTGCCAGCAGCTTAGGCACAGGGAACTACGAGCAGTACTTC.